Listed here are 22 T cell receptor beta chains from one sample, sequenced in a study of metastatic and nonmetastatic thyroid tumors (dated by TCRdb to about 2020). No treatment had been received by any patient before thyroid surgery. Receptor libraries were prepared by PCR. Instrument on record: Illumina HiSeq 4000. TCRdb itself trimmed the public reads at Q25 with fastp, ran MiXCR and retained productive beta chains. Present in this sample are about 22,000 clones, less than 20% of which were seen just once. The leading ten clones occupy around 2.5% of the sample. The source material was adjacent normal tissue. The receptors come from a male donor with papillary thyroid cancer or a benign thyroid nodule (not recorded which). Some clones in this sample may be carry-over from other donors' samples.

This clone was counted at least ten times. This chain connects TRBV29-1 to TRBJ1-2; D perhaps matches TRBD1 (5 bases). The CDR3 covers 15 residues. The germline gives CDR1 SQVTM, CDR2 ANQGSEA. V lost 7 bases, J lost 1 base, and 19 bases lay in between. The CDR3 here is CSGGVTEADNYGYTF. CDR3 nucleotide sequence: TGCAGCGGCGGGGTGACAGAGGCTGATAACTATGGCTACACCTTC.

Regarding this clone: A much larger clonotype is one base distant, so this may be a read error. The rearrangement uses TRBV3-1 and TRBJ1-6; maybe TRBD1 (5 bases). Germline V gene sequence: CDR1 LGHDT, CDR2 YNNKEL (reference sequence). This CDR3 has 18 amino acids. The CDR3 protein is CSSSQGVGGTRHNSPLHF. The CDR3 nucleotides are TGTTCCAGCAGCCAAGGGGTTGGGGGGACGCGCCATAATTCACCCCTCCACTTT.

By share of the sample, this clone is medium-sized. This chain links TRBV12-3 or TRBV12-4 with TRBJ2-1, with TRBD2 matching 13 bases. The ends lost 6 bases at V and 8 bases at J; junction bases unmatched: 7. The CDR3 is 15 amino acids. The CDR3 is CASRQLAGGPDEQFF. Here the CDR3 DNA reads TGTGCCAGCAGGCAACTAGCGGGAGGGCCGGATGAGCAGTTCTTC.

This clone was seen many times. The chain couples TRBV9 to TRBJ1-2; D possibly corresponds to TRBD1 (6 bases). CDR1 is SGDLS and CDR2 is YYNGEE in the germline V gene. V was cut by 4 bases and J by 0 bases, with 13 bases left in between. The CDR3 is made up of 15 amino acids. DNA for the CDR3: TGTGCCAGCAGCCCGGCACAGGGAGCTAACTATGGCTACACCTTC. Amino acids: CASSPAQGANYGYTF.

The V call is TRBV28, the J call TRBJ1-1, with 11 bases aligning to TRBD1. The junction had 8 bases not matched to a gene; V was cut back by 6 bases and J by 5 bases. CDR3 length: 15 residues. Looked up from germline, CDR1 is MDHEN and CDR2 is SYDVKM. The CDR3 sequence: CASRFLRDRGTEAFF. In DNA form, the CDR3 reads TGTGCCAGCAGGTTCCTCCGGGACAGGGGGACTGAAGCTTTCTTT. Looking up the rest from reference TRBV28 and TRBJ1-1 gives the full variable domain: DVKVTQSSRYLVKRTGEKVFLECVQDMDHENMFWYRQDPGLGLRLIYFSYDVKMKEKGDIPEGYSVSREKKERFSLILESASTNQTSMYLCASRFLRDRGTEAFFGQGTRLTVV.

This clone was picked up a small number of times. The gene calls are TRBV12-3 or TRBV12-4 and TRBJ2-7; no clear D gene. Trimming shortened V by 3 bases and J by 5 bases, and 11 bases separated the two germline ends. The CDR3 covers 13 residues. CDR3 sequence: CASSLRFGHEQYF. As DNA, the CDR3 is TGTGCCAGCAGTTTGAGGTTTGGCCACGAGCAGTACTTC.

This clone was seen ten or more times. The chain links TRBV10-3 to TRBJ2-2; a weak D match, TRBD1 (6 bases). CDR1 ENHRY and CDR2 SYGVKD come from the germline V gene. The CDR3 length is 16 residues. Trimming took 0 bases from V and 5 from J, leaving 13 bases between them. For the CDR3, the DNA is TGTGCCATCAGTGAGTCGGTACAGGGATTTACCGGGGAGCTGTTTTTT. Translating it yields CAISESVQGFTGELFF.

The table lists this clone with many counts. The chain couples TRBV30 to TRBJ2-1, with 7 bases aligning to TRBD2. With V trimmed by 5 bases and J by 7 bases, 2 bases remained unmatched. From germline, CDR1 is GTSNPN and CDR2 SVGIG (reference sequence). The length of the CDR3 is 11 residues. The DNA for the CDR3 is TGTGCCTGGGCGCGGGGGAATGAGCAGTTCTTC. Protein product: CAWARGNEQFF.

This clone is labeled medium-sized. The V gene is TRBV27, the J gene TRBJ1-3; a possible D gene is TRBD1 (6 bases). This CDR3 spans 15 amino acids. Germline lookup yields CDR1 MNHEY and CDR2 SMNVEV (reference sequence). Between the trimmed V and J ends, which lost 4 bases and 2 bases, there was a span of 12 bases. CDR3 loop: CASSSMGGPGNTIYF. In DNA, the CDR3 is TGTGCCAGCAGTTCGATGGGGGGCCCTGGAAACACCATATATTTT.

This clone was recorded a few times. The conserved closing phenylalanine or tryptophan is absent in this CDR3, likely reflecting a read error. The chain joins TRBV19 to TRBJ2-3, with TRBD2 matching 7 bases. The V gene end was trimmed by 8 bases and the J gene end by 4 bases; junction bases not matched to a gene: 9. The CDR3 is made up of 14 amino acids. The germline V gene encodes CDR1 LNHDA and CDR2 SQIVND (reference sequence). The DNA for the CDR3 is TGTGCCAGTGGTAGGGGAGGGCCTCCAGATACGCAGTATCTT. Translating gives CASGRGGPPDTQYL.

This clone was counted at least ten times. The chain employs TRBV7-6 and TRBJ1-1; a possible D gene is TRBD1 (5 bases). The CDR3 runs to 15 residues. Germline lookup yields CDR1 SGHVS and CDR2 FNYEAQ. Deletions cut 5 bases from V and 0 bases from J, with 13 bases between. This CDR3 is CASSASRGLNTEAFF. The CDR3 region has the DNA TGTGCCAGCAGCGCTAGCCGGGGGTTGAACACTGAAGCTTTCTTT.

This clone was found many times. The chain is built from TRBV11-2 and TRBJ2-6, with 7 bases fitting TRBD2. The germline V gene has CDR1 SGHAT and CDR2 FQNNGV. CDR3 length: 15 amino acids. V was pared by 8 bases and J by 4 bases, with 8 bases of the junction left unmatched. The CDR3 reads CASRRGGAGANVLTF. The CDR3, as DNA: TGTGCCAGCCGTCGCGGGGGAGCGGGGGCCAACGTCCTGACTTTC.

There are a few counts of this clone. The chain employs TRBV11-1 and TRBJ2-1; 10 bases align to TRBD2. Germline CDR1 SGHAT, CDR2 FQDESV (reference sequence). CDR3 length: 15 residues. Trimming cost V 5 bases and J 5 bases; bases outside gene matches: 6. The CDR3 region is CASSARTSGDNEQFF. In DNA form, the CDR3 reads TGTGCCAGCAGCGCCCGGACTAGCGGAGACAATGAGCAGTTCTTC.

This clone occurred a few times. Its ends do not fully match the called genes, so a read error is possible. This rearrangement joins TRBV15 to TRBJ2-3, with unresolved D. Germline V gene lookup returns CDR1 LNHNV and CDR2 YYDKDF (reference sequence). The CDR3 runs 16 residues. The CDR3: CATSRGLAVDTDTQYF. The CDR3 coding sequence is TGCGCCACCAGCAGAGGTTTGGCGGTCGACACAGATACGCAGTATTTT.

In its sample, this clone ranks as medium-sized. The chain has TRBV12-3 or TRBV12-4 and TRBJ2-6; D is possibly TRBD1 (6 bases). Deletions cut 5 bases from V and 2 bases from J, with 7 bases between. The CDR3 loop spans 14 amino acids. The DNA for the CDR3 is TGTGCCAGCAGTGGGGGCGCTGGGGCCAACGTCCTGACTTTC. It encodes CASSGGAGANVLTF.

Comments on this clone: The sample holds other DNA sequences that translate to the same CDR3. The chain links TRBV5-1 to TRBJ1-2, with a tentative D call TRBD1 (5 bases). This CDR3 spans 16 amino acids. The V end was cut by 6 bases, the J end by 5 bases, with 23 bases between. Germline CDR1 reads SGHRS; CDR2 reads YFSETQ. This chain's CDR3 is CASTPGAIGVGYGYTF. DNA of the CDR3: TGCGCCAGCACTCCTGGGGCCATCGGGGTAGGATATGGCTACACCTTC. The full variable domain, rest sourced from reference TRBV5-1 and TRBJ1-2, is KAGVTQTPRYLIKTRGQQVTLSCSPISGHRSVSWYQQTPGQGLQFLFEYFSETQRNKGNFPGRFSGRQFSNSRSEMNVSTLELGDSALYLCASTPGAIGVGYGYTFGSGTRLTVV.

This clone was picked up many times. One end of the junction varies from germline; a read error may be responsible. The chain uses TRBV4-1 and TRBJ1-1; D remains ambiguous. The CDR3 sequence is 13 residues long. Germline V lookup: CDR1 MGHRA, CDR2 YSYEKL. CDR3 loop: CASSLQKNPEAFF. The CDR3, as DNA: TGCGCCAGCAGCCTTCAAAAGAACCCTGAAGCTTTCTTT.

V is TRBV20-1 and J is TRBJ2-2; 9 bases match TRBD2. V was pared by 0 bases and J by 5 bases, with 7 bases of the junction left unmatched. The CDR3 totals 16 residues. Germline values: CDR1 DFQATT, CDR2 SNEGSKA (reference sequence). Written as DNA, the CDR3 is TGCAGTGCTAGAGATTCGGCTAGCGGGGTTACCGGGGAGCTGTTTTTT. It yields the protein CSARDSASGVTGELFF.

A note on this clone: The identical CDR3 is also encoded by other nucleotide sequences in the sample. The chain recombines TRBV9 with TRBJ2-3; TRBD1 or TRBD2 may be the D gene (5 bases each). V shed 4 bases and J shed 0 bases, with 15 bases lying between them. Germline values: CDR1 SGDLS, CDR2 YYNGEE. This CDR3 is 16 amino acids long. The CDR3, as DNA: TGTGCCAGCAGCTTAGGGACGGCGACTAGCACAGATACGCAGTATTTT. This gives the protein CASSLGTATSTDTQYF.

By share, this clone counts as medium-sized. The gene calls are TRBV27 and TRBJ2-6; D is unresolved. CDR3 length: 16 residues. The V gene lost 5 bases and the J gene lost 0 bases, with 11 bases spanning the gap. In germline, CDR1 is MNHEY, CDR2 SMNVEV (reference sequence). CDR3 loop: CASSLTDSSGANVLTF. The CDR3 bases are TGTGCCAGCAGTCTAACCGATAGCTCTGGGGCCAACGTCCTGACTTTC.

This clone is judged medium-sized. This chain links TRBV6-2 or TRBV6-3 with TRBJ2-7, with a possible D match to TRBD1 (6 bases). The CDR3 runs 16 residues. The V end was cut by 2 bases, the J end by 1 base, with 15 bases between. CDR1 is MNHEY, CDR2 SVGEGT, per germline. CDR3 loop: CASSYARTVESYEQYV. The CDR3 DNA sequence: TGTGCCAGCAGTTACGCCCGGACAGTCGAATCCTACGAGCAGTACGTC.

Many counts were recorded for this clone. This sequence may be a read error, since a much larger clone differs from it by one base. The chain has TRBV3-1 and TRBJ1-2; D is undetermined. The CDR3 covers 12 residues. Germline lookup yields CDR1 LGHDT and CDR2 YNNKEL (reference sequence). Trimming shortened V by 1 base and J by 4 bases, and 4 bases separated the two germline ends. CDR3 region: CASSQGGYGYTF. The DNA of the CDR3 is TGTGCCAGCAGCCAAGGCGGCTATGGCTACACCTTC.